This T cell receptor beta chain was identified in a study of T-cell memory formation after mild COVID-19. Germline CDR1 reads SGHTA; CDR2 reads FQGTGA. The CDR3 covers 13 residues. V was pared by 5 bases and J by 1 base, with 6 bases between. With regard to this clonotype: No antigen is known for it.

Constant-segment primers served in 5'RACE that generated TCR alpha and TCR beta cDNA libraries bearing sample barcodes and UMIs. One entry per CDR3 protein results from TCRdb running MiXCR on the 5' RACE reads. The sample lists 250,000 to 350,000 distinct CDR3 sequences, approximately 16% seen once, with 22% in the top ten. Study-wide results and caveats: Some clones that responded turned up in pre-infection memory, which suggests that cross-reactive memory joined in. CD4+ contracting clones were found mainly in CM and EM, and CD8+ ones in EMRA.

V is TRBV7-3 and J is TRBJ1-5; D is undetermined. Sequenced sample: PBMCs or a T cell subset sorted from them (not recorded which). The origin of this receptor is a man younger than 35 who had mild COVID-19 (a few samples of this study predate the infection). Cell type and time point are not known. CDR3 nucleotide sequence: TGTGCCAGCAGCCGCGACAGCAATCAGCCCCAGCATTTT. Its protein is CASSRDSNQPQHF.